The clone carrying this T cell receptor (beta chain) was found a few times. Its specificity is unknown. This sample is part of a study of beta chain features in type 1 diabetes. Germline loops: CDR1 SGHRS, CDR2 YFSETQ. This CDR3 spans 14 amino acids. Trimming removed 0 bases from V and 5 bases from J, with 11 bases in between. Investigators reverse transcribed all isolated RNA, so they sequenced expressed TCRB transcripts. Clones were sequenced by immunoSEQ multiplex PCR, and TCRdb holds only the in-frame ones, with some missing. The sample lists about half a million clones, approximately 10% seen once, with 0.04% to 0.05% in the top ten. Overall study results and limits: HLA effects on TCRB rearrangement stayed unresolved here. Significant though moderate, a shortening of TCRB CDR3s appeared in all four CD4+ subsets of Type 1 diabetes patients. VDJ junctions from patients with type 1 diabetes contained fewer insertions and more deletions.

The rearrangement links TRBV5-1 to TRBJ2-5; D might be TRBD1 or TRBD2, each matching 6 bases. This receptor was obtained from a woman younger than 30 in good health. The sample comprised naive CD4+ T cells from blood. The CDR3 spells CASSLAGARETQYF. The CDR3 DNA sequence: TGCGCCAGCAGCTTGGCGGGGGCTAGGGAGACCCAGTACTTC. The variable domain in full, with the rest retrieved from reference TRBV5-1 and TRBJ2-5, is KAGVTQTPRYLIKTRGQQVTLSCSPISGHRSVSWYQQTPGQGLQFLFEYFSETQRNKGNFPGRFSGRQFSNSRSEMNVSTLELGDSALYLCASSLAGARETQYFGPGTRLLVL.